This T cell receptor (beta chain) was captured in a study of tumor-infiltrating lymphocytes in primary liver carcinoma. Background on the study: Samples produced roughly 3.5 to 8 million productive TCRbeta reads, comparable across tissue types.

Details on this clonotype: A junction boundary mismatches the germline segment, possibly from a read error.

Germline CDR1 and CDR2: MDHEN and SYDVKM. The CDR3 has 19 amino acids. Co-extraction of RNA and DNA was performed on roughly 20-33 mg of unsorted bulk tissue. Separate regions, five per tumor, were sampled. TCR beta cDNA came from about 470 ng total RNA, primed with a constant-region primer. Three-round nested multiplex PCR performed with slightly modified ARM-PCR produced the TCR beta libraries. In the first two PCR rounds, TRBV1-TRBV30 forward primers were paired with a C-beta reverse primer, and each round lasted approximately 10 cycles. MiXCR, applied by TCRdb to the multiplex PCR reads, yields one record per CDR3 protein. This table has approximately 110,000 distinct CDR3 sequences, 50% to 80% appearing once.

Sequencing was performed on liver tumor tissue from sampling region 3. Subset noted: tumor region T3, left-lateral pole. This TCR was recovered from a woman aged 55-69 years with primary liver carcinoma and hepatitis B virus infection. The chain carries TRBV28 and TRBJ2-2; TRBD1 matches 7 bases. The CDR3 DNA reads TGTGCCAGCGGTGGTGGGGGACAGTTTTATCCGGGGTGGACCGAGGAGCTGTTTTTT. Protein: CASGGGGQFYPGWTEELFF.